Each of the 4 T cell receptor beta chains below was sequenced from the same sample in a study of cytomegalovirus exposure and HLA in healthy donors. Amplification used 60 Vbeta primers and 13 Jbeta primers. The data were produced by immunoSEQ multiplex PCR, yet TCRdb's version contains in-frame clones alone and is incomplete. The data hold 100,000 to 150,000 clones, with about four fifths observed a single time. The sequencing sample was made of PBMCs. The receptors originated from a female donor in good health and CMV-seropositive.

The chain is built from TRBV19 and TRBJ1-3; D gene unclear. The germline V gene encodes CDR1 LNHDA and CDR2 SQIVND (reference sequence). The CDR3 contains 11 residues. V was cut by 5 bases and J by 15 bases, with 14 bases left in between. CDR3 sequence: CASSPGWAQYF. CDR3 nucleotide sequence: TGTGCCAGTAGTCCCGGCTGGGCTCAATATTTT.

CDR3 in amino acids: CASSEYGGNTIYF. The CDR3 DNA reads as TGTGCCAGTAGTGAGTACGGTGGAAACACCATATATTTT. The chain employs TRBV19 and TRBJ1-3; D unresolved. The CDR3 loop spans 13 amino acids. V was trimmed by 5 bases and J by 3 bases, leaving 8 bases between them. Germline V gives CDR1 LNHDA, CDR2 SQIVND (reference sequence). Combining the CDR3 with reference TRBV19 and TRBJ1-3 gives the whole variable domain DGGITQSPKYLFRKEGQNVTLSCEQNLNHDAMYWYRQDPGQGLRLIYYSQIVNDFQKGDIAEGYSVSREKKESFPLTVTSAQKNPTAFYLCASSEYGGNTIYFGEGSWLTVV.

The J gene is TRBJ2-5, the V gene TRBV4-1; perhaps TRBD1 as D (5 bases). The CDR3 covers 16 residues. Per germline, CDR1 MGHRA and CDR2 YSYEKL. Trimming pared 1 base from V and 2 bases from J, leaving 14 bases between. The CDR3 sequence: CASSQGQGPKQETQYF. The CDR3 nucleotides are TGCGCCAGCAGCCAAGGCCAGGGCCCTAAACAAGAGACCCAGTACTTC.

The chain couples TRBV7-2 to TRBJ2-3; D not resolved. Germline lookup yields CDR1 SGHTA and CDR2 FQGNSA. The V gene lost 1 base and the J gene lost 1 base, with 6 bases spanning the gap. The CDR3 is made up of 14 amino acids. The CDR3 DNA sequence: TGTGCCAGCAGCTTAGAGAGTGGCACAGATACGCAGTATTTT. It yields the protein CASSLESGTDTQYF.